Reported below is one T cell receptor beta chain. V shed 1 base and J 0 bases; nucleotides not matched to a gene: 7. CDR1 and CDR2 (germline): MGHRA, YSYEKL. The CDR3 runs 17 residues. The data are from a study of shared clonotypes between healthy human individuals. The repertoire was sequenced with immunoSEQ multiplex PCR; TCRdb's copy has only in-frame clones and lacks some. This table holds around 510,000 clones, approximately 95% found once. This chain uses TRBV4-1 with TRBJ2-3; 7 bases match TRBD2. The sequencing input was naive CD4+ T cells sorted from blood. The subset was: CD45RA+ positively selected. This receptor was taken from a woman younger than 45 in good health. The CDR3 protein is CASSQAPGLTSTDTQYF. The CDR3 region has the DNA TGCGCCAGCAGCCAAGCCCCGGGACTAACTAGCACAGATACGCAGTATTTT.